These 5 T cell receptor beta chains were sequenced from one sample in a study of blood T cell repertoires in COVID-19. Some clones are missing from TCRdb's copy, which holds only in-frame ones; the method was immunoSEQ multiplex PCR. The profile shows around 57,000 clones, about nine tenths of them singletons. The sequenced material came from peripheral blood. The receptors stem from a human donor with active COVID-19. The donor label of this sample is uncertain.

This clone was detected only a few times. The chain is built from TRBV6-2 or TRBV6-3 and TRBJ2-7, with a weak D call TRBD2 (6 bases). This CDR3 is built from 11 residues. V was shortened by 5 bases and J by 6 bases, with 8 bases between the two germline ends. Looked up from germline, CDR1 is MNHEY and CDR2 is SVGEGT. In DNA, the CDR3 is TGTGCCAGCAGTGCCGGGGGCGAGCAGTACTTC. Translation gives CASSAGGEQYF.

The chain is built from TRBV9 and TRBJ1-3; D not certain. The ends were cut back, 3 bases at V and 7 bases at J, with 17 bases in the middle. The CDR3 consists of 15 residues. Germline values: CDR1 SGDLS, CDR2 YYNGEE. The CDR3 loop is CASSAASGLGNTIYF. The CDR3 DNA sequence: TGTGCCAGCAGCGCCGCCAGCGGTCTGGGGAACACCATATATTTT. Using reference TRBV9 and TRBJ1-3 for the parts outside the CDR3, the full variable domain is DSGVTQTPKHLITATGQRVTLRCSPRSGDLSVYWYQQSLDQGLQFLIQYYNGEERAKGNILERFSAQQFPDLHSELNLSSLELGDSALYFCASSAASGLGNTIYFGEGSWLTVV.

This chain uses TRBV7-2 with TRBJ2-3; 9 positions match TRBD2. The germline gives CDR1 SGHTA, CDR2 FQGNSA. Germline trimming cut 5 bases from V and 2 bases from J; bases unmatched to any gene: 8. CDR3 size: 16 residues. The DNA for the CDR3 is TGTGCCAGCAGCGTCCAGACTAGCGGATTCACAGATACGCAGTATTTT. Amino acid sequence: CASSVQTSGFTDTQYF. The full variable domain, in which reference TRBV7-2 and TRBJ2-3 provide the parts outside the CDR3, is GAGVSQSPSNKVTEKGKDVELRCDPISGHTALYWYRQSLGQGLEFLIYFQGNSAPDKSGLPSDRFSAERTGGSVSTLTIQRTQQEDSAVYLCASSVQTSGFTDTQYFGPGTRLTVL.

The chain joins TRBV13 to TRBJ1-1; no definite D call. V lost 5 bases, J lost 2 bases, and 21 bases lay in between. Germline V CDR1 and CDR2: PRHDT, FYEKMQ (reference sequence). CDR3 length: 17 amino acids. The CDR3 DNA follows: TGTGCCAGCAGCCCCGGGAGGAGGAAGACGATTAACACTGAAGCTTTCTTT. Translated, it gives CASSPGRRKTINTEAFF.

The table lists this clone with a few counts. This rearrangement joins TRBV5-6 to TRBJ2-5; 7 bases agree with TRBD2. V shed 7 bases, J shed 1 base, and the junction held 22 bases outside the gene matches. Germline CDR1 and CDR2: SGHDT and YYEEEE. This CDR3 contains 19 residues. CDR3 bases: TGTGCCAGCGCACCAGGCATCATCAAGGCGGGGGTGTTCCAAGAGACCCAGTACTTC. Translating it yields CASAPGIIKAGVFQETQYF.